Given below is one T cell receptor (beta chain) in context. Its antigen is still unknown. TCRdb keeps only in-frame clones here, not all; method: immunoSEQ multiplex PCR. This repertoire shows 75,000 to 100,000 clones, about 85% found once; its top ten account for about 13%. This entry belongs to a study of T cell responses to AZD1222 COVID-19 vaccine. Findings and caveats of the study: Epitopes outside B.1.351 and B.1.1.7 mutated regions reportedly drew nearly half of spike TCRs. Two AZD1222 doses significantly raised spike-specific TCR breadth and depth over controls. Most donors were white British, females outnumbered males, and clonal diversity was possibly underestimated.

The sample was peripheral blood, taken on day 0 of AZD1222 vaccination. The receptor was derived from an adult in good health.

The CDR3 DNA sequence: TGTGCCAGCTCACCCAGAACGTACAATGAGCAGTTCTTC. Translation gives CASSPRTYNEQFF. The J gene is TRBJ2-1, the V gene TRBV18; no firm D call. This CDR3 region has 13 residues. The germline V gene encodes CDR1 KGHSH and CDR2 LQKENI. With 3 bases removed from V and 4 bases from J, the gap between germline ends came to 7 bases. The full variable domain, completed using reference TRBV18 and TRBJ2-1, is NAGVMQNPRHLVRRRGQEARLRCSPMKGHSHVYWYRQLPEEGLKFMVYLQKENIIDESGMPKERFSAEFPKEGPSILRIQQVVRGDSAAYFCASSPRTYNEQFFGPGTRLTVL.